A single sample is the source of the 17 T cell receptor beta chains below, sequenced in a study of blood T cell repertoires in COVID-19. Here immunoSEQ multiplex PCR was the method, and the copy in TCRdb shows in-frame clones only, minus some. Of about 320,000 clones listed, 85% to 90% are singletons. The sequenced sample was PBMCs or T cells enriched from blood (not recorded which). The receptors stem from a woman aged 18-29 years who had recovered from COVID-19.

This clone occurred once. V gene TRBV11-2 combines with J gene TRBJ1-6, with TRBD1 matching 10 bases. V trimming: 4 bases; J trimming: 8 bases; junction bases outside the gene matches: 5. The CDR3 is 15 amino acids. Germline V gene data show CDR1 as SGHAT and CDR2 as FQNNGV. The CDR3 DNA sequence: TGTGCCAGCAGCTCCGGGACAGGGGACTATTCACCCCTCCACTTT. Translation gives CASSSGTGDYSPLHF.

The genes are TRBV24-1 and TRBJ2-1, with TRBD2 matching 9 bases. The germline V gene encodes CDR1 KGHDR and CDR2 SFDVKD. The CDR3 runs 15 residues. The V and J ends lost 9 bases and 7 bases, in that order; junction bases with no gene match: 12. CDR3 nucleotides: TGTGCCACCTCGACCGCGGGAGGGCCGAGGAATGAGCAGTTCTTC. It codes for CATSTAGGPRNEQFF.

This clone was found once. The chain couples TRBV3-1 (or the pseudogene TRBV3-2) to TRBJ2-7; tentatively, D is TRBD2 (7 bases). V was cut by 8 bases and J by 5 bases, with 22 bases left in between. The CDR3 totals 15 residues. CDR1 is LGHDT and CDR2 is YNNKEL in the germline V gene (reference sequence). Written as DNA, the CDR3 is TGTGCCAGCGGTTTATGGAGGGGGGGCGGCCACGAGCAGTACTTC. Translated: CASGLWRGGGHEQYF.

This clone was seen a handful of times. J is TRBJ2-5 and V is TRBV28; 8 nucleotides align to TRBD1. Germline CDR1 MDHEN, CDR2 SYDVKM. J lost 4 bases, V lost 10 bases, and 2 bases had no gene match. CDR3 length equals 11 residues. CDR3 sequence: CATDRGETQYF. The CDR3 bases are TGTGCCACTGACAGGGGAGAGACCCAGTACTTC. Full variable domain (outside the CDR3, taken from reference TRBV28 and TRBJ2-5): DVKVTQSSRYLVKRTGEKVFLECVQDMDHENMFWYRQDPGLGLRLIYFSYDVKMKEKGDIPEGYSVSREKKERFSLILESASTNQTSMYLCATDRGETQYFGPGTRLLVL.

V gene TRBV5-1 combines with J gene TRBJ1-1; D might be TRBD1 (6 bases). Trimming left V 3 bases short and J 4 bases short, with 13 bases between. The CDR3 loop spans 14 amino acids. Germline CDR1 and CDR2: SGHRS and YFSETQ. For the CDR3, the DNA is TGCGCCAGCAGCTCACAGGGAGGGAGCACTGAAGCTTTCTTT. Residues: CASSSQGGSTEAFF.

This sequence joins TRBV6-5 and TRBJ1-2, with 9 bases lining up with TRBD1. The V gene end was trimmed by 5 bases and the J gene end by 6 bases; junction bases not matched to a gene: 4. The germline gives CDR1 MNHEY, CDR2 SVGAGI. The CDR3 spans 13 residues. The CDR3 sequence: CASSTGGADGYTF. In nucleotides, the CDR3 is TGTGCCAGCAGTACAGGGGGCGCCGATGGCTACACCTTC.

J is TRBJ1-2 and V is TRBV25-1; 7 bases are shared with TRBD1. Looked up from germline, CDR1 is MGHDK and CDR2 is SYGVNS. The ends lost 4 bases at V and 3 bases at J; junction bases unmatched: 2. This CDR3 is built from 13 residues. The CDR3 reads CASSGTGDYGYTF. The CDR3 DNA follows: TGTGCCAGCAGTGGAACAGGGGACTATGGCTACACCTTC.

J is TRBJ1-5 and V is TRBV3-1 (or the pseudogene TRBV3-2); 7 nucleotides line up with TRBD1. V lost 3 bases, J lost 5 bases, and 4 bases stayed unmatched. CDR3 size: 14 residues. Per the germline V gene, CDR1 is LGHDT and CDR2 is YNNKEL (reference sequence). The CDR3 is CASSQTGKDQPQHF. The CDR3 region has the DNA TGTGCCAGCAGCCAGACAGGGAAAGATCAGCCCCAGCATTTT.

In its sample, this clone was seen once. The CDR3 DNA reads as TGTGCCAGCAGTTTGAAGGGAGTGGATACGCAGTATTTT. This encodes CASSLKGVDTQYF. J is TRBJ2-3 and V is TRBV27; D may be TRBD2 (5 bases). This CDR3 is 13 amino acids long. In germline, CDR1 is MNHEY, CDR2 SMNVEV (reference sequence). V was pared by 3 bases and J by 6 bases, with 10 bases between.

V gene TRBV5-5 combines with J gene TRBJ2-7; 9 nucleotides align to TRBD1. Germline trimming cut 5 bases from V and 6 bases from J; bases unmatched to any gene: 9. Germline V gene data show CDR1 as SGHKS and CDR2 as YYEKEE (reference sequence). The CDR3 totals 14 residues. The DNA of the CDR3 is TGTGCCAGCAGGCGAACAGGGGGCGCGTCCGAGCAGTACTTC. As protein: CASRRTGGASEQYF.

This chain joins TRBV5-1 and TRBJ2-1, with D tentatively TRBD1 (5 bases). Trimming pared 2 bases from V and 3 bases from J, leaving 12 bases between. The CDR3 covers 15 residues. CDR1 and CDR2 from the germline V gene are SGHRS and YFSETQ. This chain's CDR3 is CASSFRQGNYNEQFF. The CDR3 DNA follows: TGCGCCAGCAGCTTCCGGCAGGGCAACTACAATGAGCAGTTCTTC.

The chain carries TRBV4-2 and TRBJ1-1, with 7 bases that match TRBD1. Trimming at V came to 2 bases and at J to 2 bases, leaving 5 bases not matched to a gene. The germline V gene encodes CDR1 LGHNA and CDR2 YNFKEQ. The CDR3 extends over 15 amino acids. For the CDR3, the DNA is TGTGCCAGCAGCCAATCCGACAGGGATAACACTGAAGCTTTCTTT. This sequence encodes CASSQSDRDNTEAFF.

The chain recombines TRBV5-5 with TRBJ1-1; no firm D call. The V gene lost 4 bases and the J gene lost 0 bases, with 4 bases spanning the gap. The CDR3 covers 12 residues. Looked up from germline, CDR1 is SGHKS and CDR2 is YYEKEE (reference sequence). Here the CDR3 DNA reads TGTGCCAGCAGCCTACTGAACACTGAAGCTTTCTTT. This sequence encodes CASSLLNTEAFF.

The V call is TRBV5-1, the J call TRBJ1-2; no firm D call. V gave up 2 bases and J gave up 8 bases, with 13 bases separating them. Germline CDR1 is SGHRS and CDR2 is YFSETQ. The CDR3 extends over 13 amino acids. CDR3 nucleotides: TGCGCCAGCAGCTTTACGGGTTCGGAGGGCTACACCTTC. Protein sequence: CASSFTGSEGYTF. Together with reference TRBV5-1 and TRBJ1-2, the CDR3 gives the full variable domain: KAGVTQTPRYLIKTRGQQVTLSCSPISGHRSVSWYQQTPGQGLQFLFEYFSETQRNKGNFPGRFSGRQFSNSRSEMNVSTLELGDSALYLCASSFTGSEGYTFGSGTRLTVV.

CDR3 residues: CASTSRQGDTQYF. The DNA of the CDR3 is TGTGCCAGCACCTCTCGACAAGGAGATACGCAGTATTTT. The chain is built from TRBV5-8 and TRBJ2-3; D remains unclear. Trimming left V 6 bases short and J 5 bases short, with 13 bases between. Germline V gene lookup returns CDR1 SGHTS and CDR2 YDEGEE. The CDR3 is made up of 13 amino acids. The complete variable domain, with remaining parts taken from reference TRBV5-8 and TRBJ2-3, reads EAGVTQSPTHLIKTRGQQATLRCSPISGHTSVYWYQQALGLGLQFLLWYDEGEERNRGNFPPRFSGRQFPNYSSELNVNALELEDSALYLCASTSRQGDTQYFGPGTRLTVL.

The V and J genes are TRBV5-4 and TRBJ2-7, with 7 bases lining up with TRBD1. This CDR3 comprises 15 residues. Germline-derived CDR1 and CDR2 are SGHNT and YYREEE (reference sequence). With V trimmed by 0 bases and J by 0 bases, 3 bases remained unmatched. The CDR3, as DNA: TGTGCCAGCAGCTTGGATCGGGACAGCTCCTACGAGCAGTACTTC. Translated, it gives CASSLDRDSSYEQYF.

The V call is TRBV7-9, the J call TRBJ1-6; 8 bases fit TRBD1. After removal of 5 bases from V and 6 bases from J, the junction contained 6 bases not matched to a gene. Germline loops: CDR1 SEHNR, CDR2 FQNEAQ (reference sequence). CDR3 length equals 15 residues. The chain's CDR3 is CASSVGQGVNSPLHF. The CDR3 coding sequence is TGTGCCAGCAGCGTCGGACAGGGCGTTAATTCACCCCTCCACTTT. Combining the CDR3 with reference TRBV7-9 and TRBJ1-6 gives the whole variable domain DTGVSQNPRHKITKRGQNVTFRCDPISEHNRLYWYRQTLGQGPEFLTYFQNEAQLEKSRLLSDRFSAERPKGSFSTLEIQRTEQGDSAMYLCASSVGQGVNSPLHFGNGTRLTVT.